This entry concerns a single T cell receptor (beta chain). Antigen: not known. One entry per CDR3 protein results from TCRdb running MiXCR on the reads. The sample has about a million distinct CDR3 sequences; approximately 32% are singletons. This sample is part of a study of T cell repertoires in cytomegalovirus infection. Study context: The authors relied on CMV epitopes, both recently identified HLA-C-restricted and well-studied HLA-B-restricted. From public TCR beta signatures came an indication of both CMV infection and matching HLA type. Study conclusions and caveats: Accumulated public TCR beta family frequency recognized individuals carrying CMV together with the relevant HLA. CMV-specific TCR beta clonotypes restricted by HLA-C were the ones dominating the ex vivo response.

V was clipped by 1 base and J by 7 bases, with 16 bases between them. The CDR3 extends over 16 amino acids. CDR1 LGHNA and CDR2 YNFKEQ come from the germline V gene. This specimen consisted of cultured CD8+ T cells from PBMCs, obtained from culture after CMV antigen stimulation. The receptor was isolated from a human donor in good health (CMV status not recorded). Some clones in this sample may be carry-over from other donors' samples. V usage is TRBV4-2 and J usage is TRBJ1-4, with a weak D call TRBD1 (6 bases). The chain's CDR3 is CASSQVPRGPSEKLFF. The CDR3 coding sequence is TGTGCCAGCAGCCAAGTCCCCAGGGGCCCCTCTGAAAAACTGTTTTTT.